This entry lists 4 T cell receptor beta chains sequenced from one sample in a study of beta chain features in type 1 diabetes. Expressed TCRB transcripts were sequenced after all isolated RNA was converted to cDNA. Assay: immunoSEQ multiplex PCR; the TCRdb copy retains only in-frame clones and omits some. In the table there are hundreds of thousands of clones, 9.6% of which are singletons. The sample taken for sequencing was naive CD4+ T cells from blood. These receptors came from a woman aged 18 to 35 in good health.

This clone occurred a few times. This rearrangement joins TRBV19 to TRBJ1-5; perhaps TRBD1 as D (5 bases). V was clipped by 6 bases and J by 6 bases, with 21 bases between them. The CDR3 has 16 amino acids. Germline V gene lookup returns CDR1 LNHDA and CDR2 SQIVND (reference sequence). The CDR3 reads CASSLSGVGPIQPQHF. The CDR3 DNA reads TGTGCCAGTAGCCTATCGGGGGTTGGCCCTATTCAGCCCCAGCATTTT.

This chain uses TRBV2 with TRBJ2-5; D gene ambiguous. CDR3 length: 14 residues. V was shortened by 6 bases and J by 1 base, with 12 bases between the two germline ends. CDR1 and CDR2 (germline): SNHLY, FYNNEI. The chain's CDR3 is CASRAEIPQETQYF. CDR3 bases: TGTGCCAGCAGAGCCGAGATTCCCCAAGAGACCCAGTACTTC.

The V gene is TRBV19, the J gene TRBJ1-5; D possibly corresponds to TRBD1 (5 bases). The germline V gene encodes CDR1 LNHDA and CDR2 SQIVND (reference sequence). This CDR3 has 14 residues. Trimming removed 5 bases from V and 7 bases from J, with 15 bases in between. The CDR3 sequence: CASSFLGAGQPQHF. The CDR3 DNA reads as TGTGCCAGTAGTTTCTTAGGGGCTGGCCAGCCCCAGCATTTT.

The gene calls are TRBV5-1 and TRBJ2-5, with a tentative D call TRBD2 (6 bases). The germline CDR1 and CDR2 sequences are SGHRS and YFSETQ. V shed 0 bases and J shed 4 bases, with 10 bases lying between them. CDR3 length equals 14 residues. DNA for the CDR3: TGCGCCAGCAGCTTGGGGGGGACTGGAGAGACCCAGTACTTC. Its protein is CASSLGGTGETQYF.